This entry describes one T cell receptor (beta chain). Antigen specificity is unknown. This entry is derived from a study of cytomegalovirus exposure and HLA in healthy donors. Broader study findings: Among TCR beta chains, those listed as cytomegalovirus-associated numbered around 180. TCR beta sequences numbering 15,000 to 20,000 were associated with HLA alleles at 0.05 false discovery rate in a later analysis.

A multiplex PCR was run with 60 Vbeta primers and 13 Jbeta primers. TCRdb keeps only in-frame clones here, not all; method: immunoSEQ multiplex PCR. The repertoire holds tens of thousands of clones, with roughly 75% as singletons. The sequenced sample consisted of PBMCs. The receptor was isolated from a woman aged 40 to 55 in good health and CMV-seronegative.

The CDR3 loop reads CASSLVQGRNTEAFF. The CDR3 region has the DNA TGTGCCAGCAGCTTAGTACAGGGTCGGAACACTGAAGCTTTCTTT. This chain connects TRBV7-9 to TRBJ1-1, with D possibly matching TRBD1 (6 bases). The CDR3 contains 15 residues. Germline V gene lookup returns CDR1 SEHNR and CDR2 FQNEAQ (reference sequence). V shed 1 base and J shed 1 base, with 10 bases lying between them.